What follows are 27 T cell receptor beta chains derived from one specimen sequenced in a study of CD8 T cells in ankylosing spondylitis. Whole-study results and caveats: Characteristic of ankylosing spondylitis blood, it appeared, was a TCR beta motif comprising about eight highly homologous variants.

TCRdb reanalysed the 5' RACE reads using MiXCR and keeps one entry per CDR3 protein. Here the sample spans 350,000 to 550,000 distinct CDR3 sequences, roughly a quarter being singletons. Their antigens remain unidentified. Sample: blood, either unsorted or a sorted T cell fraction (not recorded which). Receptors were obtained from a male donor with ankylosing spondylitis.

The chain recombines TRBV10-3 with TRBJ1-6; D is unclear. V was trimmed by 3 bases and J by 12 bases, leaving 9 bases between them. Germline V gene sequence: CDR1 ENHRY, CDR2 SYGVKD. This CDR3 has 12 residues. The CDR3 region has the DNA TGTGCCATCAGTGACCCCAACCGACCCCTCCACTTT. Translating gives CAISDPNRPLHF.

This clonotype was observed a handful of times. The rearrangement links TRBV29-1 to TRBJ1-1, with TRBD1 identical over 7 bases. CDR1 and CDR2 (germline): SQVTM, ANQGSEA. The CDR3 runs 13 residues. Trimming cost V 7 bases and J 0 bases; bases outside gene matches: 5. CDR3 in DNA: TGCAGCGGGACGACAGGGCTGAACACTGAAGCTTTCTTT. It encodes CSGTTGLNTEAFF.

This clonotype came up a few times. This rearrangement joins TRBV18 to TRBJ2-1; TRBD2 agrees at 14 bases. Germline V gene sequence: CDR1 KGHSH, CDR2 LQKENI. V shed 4 bases, J shed 7 bases, and the junction held 6 bases outside the gene matches. CDR3 size: 16 residues. The CDR3 spells CASSRGLAGGENEQFF. CDR3 sequence (DNA): TGTGCCAGCTCACGAGGACTAGCGGGAGGTGAGAATGAGCAGTTCTTC.

This clonotype was counted a few times. The rearrangement uses TRBV29-1 and TRBJ2-1; TRBD1 agrees at 8 bases. After removal of 8 bases from V and 5 bases from J, the junction contained 5 bases not matched to a gene. This CDR3 is built from 12 residues. Germline CDR1 is SQVTM and CDR2 is ANQGSEA. DNA for the CDR3: TGCAGCCCTATGACAGGGGACAATGAGCAGTTCTTC. This encodes CSPMTGDNEQFF.

This clonotype was recorded a few times. This chain connects TRBV12-3 or TRBV12-4 to TRBJ2-7; D is ambiguous. The CDR3 extends over 11 amino acids. The V end was cut by 3 bases, the J end by 3 bases, with 3 bases between. CDR3 DNA: TGTGCCAGCAGTTTCCACTACGAGCAGTACTTC. It yields the protein CASSFHYEQYF.

J is TRBJ2-7 and V is TRBV5-5; 16 nucleotides agree with TRBD2. This CDR3 region has 17 residues. The germline V gene has CDR1 SGHKS and CDR2 YYEKEE (reference sequence). J was trimmed by 7 bases and V by 3 bases; bases with no gene match: 10. The CDR3 spells CASSSSGTSGRVQEQYF. CDR3 nucleotide sequence: TGTGCCAGCAGCTCCTCCGGGACTAGCGGGAGGGTTCAAGAGCAGTACTTC. Full variable domain (missing parts from reference TRBV5-5 and TRBJ2-7): DAGVTQSPTHLIKTRGQQVTLRCSPISGHKSVSWYQQVLGQGPQFIFQYYEKEERGRGNFPDRFSARQFPNYSSELNVNALLLGDSALYLCASSSSGTSGRVQEQYFGPGTRLTVT.

The CDR3 region is CASTGEFEAFF. The DNA for the CDR3 is TGTGCCAGTACCGGGGAGTTTGAAGCTTTCTTT. This sequence joins TRBV7-9 and TRBJ1-1; D remains unclear. CDR1 SEHNR and CDR2 FQNEAQ come from the germline V gene (reference sequence). The V end was cut by 9 bases, the J end by 7 bases, with 12 bases between. The CDR3 has 11 residues.

This clonotype was seen only a few times. The V gene is TRBV12-3 or TRBV12-4, the J gene TRBJ1-5; D perhaps matches TRBD1 (5 bases). The CDR3 spans 14 residues. V gave up 3 bases and J gave up 5 bases, with 11 bases separating them. DNA of the CDR3: TGTGCCAGCAGTTTGAGGGGACGATATCAGCCCCAGCATTTT. Protein sequence: CASSLRGRYQPQHF.

This clonotype appeared many times. This sequence joins TRBV7-2 and TRBJ1-1, with TRBD1 as a possible D gene (6 bases). The germline V gene has CDR1 SGHTA and CDR2 FQGNSA. The ends were cut back, 5 bases at V and 8 bases at J, with 15 bases in the middle. The CDR3 contains 13 residues. CDR3 amino acids: CASSVGLGTEAFF. CDR3 bases: TGTGCCAGCAGCGTAGGATTAGGGACAGAAGCTTTCTTT. Full variable domain (outside the CDR3, taken from reference TRBV7-2 and TRBJ1-1): GAGVSQSPSNKVTEKGKDVELRCDPISGHTALYWYRQSLGQGLEFLIYFQGNSAPDKSGLPSDRFSAERTGGSVSTLTIQRTQQEDSAVYLCASSVGLGTEAFFGQGTRLTVV.

This clonotype has a handful of counts. The chain couples TRBV19 to TRBJ1-1; D perhaps matches TRBD1 (6 bases). Germline-derived CDR1 and CDR2 are LNHDA and SQIVND (reference sequence). CDR3 length equals 14 residues. V was clipped by 8 bases and J by 7 bases, with 20 bases between them. The CDR3 loop reads CASSNGGESGEAFF. CDR3 DNA: TGTGCCAGTTCGAATGGGGGCGAGTCGGGTGAAGCTTTCTTT.

The chain is built from TRBV27 and TRBJ2-3; either TRBD1 or TRBD2 may supply D (5 bases each). Germline assignment: CDR1 MNHEY and CDR2 SMNVEV (reference sequence). The CDR3 is 15 amino acids. Trimming shortened V by 5 bases and J by 4 bases, and 16 bases separated the two germline ends. The CDR3 loop is CASSPPGLAADTQYF. The CDR3 bases are TGTGCCAGCAGTCCCCCGGGGCTAGCAGCAGATACGCAGTATTTT.

The CDR3 DNA reads as TGCAGTGCCGCTGGGGCACAGAGGGCTCAGCCCCAGCATTTT. Translating it yields CSAAGAQRAQPQHF. The J gene is TRBJ1-5, the V gene TRBV20-1; D perhaps matches TRBD1 (5 bases). The CDR3 is made up of 14 amino acids. Germline V lookup: CDR1 DFQATT, CDR2 SNEGSKA (reference sequence). Trimming cost V 6 bases and J 6 bases, with 18 bases left between them.

This clonotype was counted between two and nine times. J is TRBJ2-1 and V is TRBV3-1, with 9 nucleotides matching TRBD2. J was trimmed by 9 bases and V by 3 bases; bases with no gene match: 18. CDR1 and CDR2 from the germline V gene are LGHDT and YNNKEL (reference sequence). There are 18 residues in the CDR3. The CDR3 spells CASSHSGSGRYRGVEQFF. CDR3 nucleotides: TGTGCCAGCAGCCATTCGGGTAGCGGGAGATATCGGGGAGTTGAGCAGTTCTTC.

The chain is built from TRBV15 and TRBJ2-5; D gene ambiguous. The CDR3 covers 13 residues. CDR1 and CDR2 from the germline V gene are LNHNV and YYDKDF (reference sequence). V dropped 1 base and J dropped 5 bases, with 8 bases sitting between them. In nucleotides, the CDR3 is TGTGCCACCAGCAGAGCTAGATGGGAGACCCAGTACTTC. Amino acids: CATSRARWETQYF.

This clonotype occurred a few times. The CDR3 loop is CASSTDRGNTQYF. The CDR3 DNA is TGTGCCAGCAGCACTGACAGGGGGAATACGCAGTATTTT. The V gene is TRBV7-2, the J gene TRBJ2-3; 9 bases agree with TRBD1. V lost 5 bases to trimming and J lost 7 bases; unmatched junction nucleotides: 4. This CDR3 region has 13 residues. Per the germline V gene, CDR1 is SGHTA and CDR2 is FQGNSA.

There are many counts of this clonotype. This chain links TRBV9 with TRBJ2-5; perhaps TRBD2 as D (6 bases). The CDR3 contains 13 residues. V was shortened by 10 bases and J by 5 bases, with 18 bases between the two germline ends. Germline CDR1 and CDR2: SGDLS and YYNGEE. CDR3 region: CASSYGSGETQYF. The CDR3 DNA follows: TGTGCCTCATCGTACGGGAGTGGGGAGACCCAGTACTTC.

V usage is TRBV30 and J usage is TRBJ2-2; D uncertain. Deletions cut 1 base from V and 1 base from J, with 7 bases between. The V gene's germline CDR1 is GTSNPN and CDR2 SVGIG (reference sequence). The CDR3 spans 14 residues. The CDR3 sequence is CAWSDGLNTGELFF. Here the CDR3 DNA reads TGTGCCTGGAGTGACGGGTTGAACACCGGGGAGCTGTTTTTT.

This clonotype has only one observation. V is TRBV5-1 and J is TRBJ1-6, with D unresolved. In germline, CDR1 is SGHRS, CDR2 YFSETQ. The CDR3 covers 16 residues. Trimming left V 4 bases short and J 4 bases short, with 15 bases between. As DNA, the CDR3 is TGCGCCAGCAGCCCGGCGGCCCCCGATTATAATTCACCCCTCCACTTT. Residues: CASSPAAPDYNSPLHF.

V is TRBV3-1 and J is TRBJ2-7, with D possibly TRBD2 on 5 matching bases. CDR1 and CDR2 (germline): LGHDT, YNNKEL (reference sequence). V lost 1 base to trimming and J lost 3 bases, with 10 bases between them. CDR3 length: 14 amino acids. Here the CDR3 reads CASSQASGYYEQYF. CDR3 sequence (DNA): TGTGCCAGCAGCCAAGCCAGCGGTTACTACGAGCAGTACTTC.

J is TRBJ2-1 and V is TRBV20-1; D gene ambiguous. The germline gives CDR1 DFQATT, CDR2 SNEGSKA (reference sequence). The CDR3 spans 10 residues. V lost 6 bases to trimming and J lost 10 bases, with 10 bases between them. CDR3 bases: TGCAGTGCACGACCGAGGGAGCAGTTCTTC. It yields the protein CSARPREQFF.

The J gene is TRBJ2-4, the V gene TRBV18; 8 bases fit TRBD1. The CDR3 runs 15 residues. Losses at the gene ends were 2 bases for V and 6 bases for J; bases not matched to a gene: 6. CDR1 KGHSH and CDR2 LQKENI come from the germline V gene. The CDR3 DNA reads TGTGCCAGCTCACCAATTGGACAGGGTGGAAACATTCAGTACTTC. Translated: CASSPIGQGGNIQYF.

The gene calls are TRBV10-1 and TRBJ2-1; TRBD2 agrees at 8 bases. The V and J ends lost 7 bases and 9 bases, in that order; junction bases with no gene match: 11. Per germline, CDR1 WNHNN and CDR2 SYGVQD (reference sequence). The CDR3 totals 14 residues. This CDR3 is CASTLSLAGGEQFF. CDR3 bases: TGCGCCAGCACCCTGAGCCTAGCGGGTGGTGAGCAGTTCTTC.

In its sample, this clonotype was seen once. The J gene is TRBJ1-2, the V gene TRBV20-1; no firm D call. Germline CDR1 reads DFQATT; CDR2 reads SNEGSKA (reference sequence). V lost 1 base and J 2 bases, leaving 5 bases between the germline ends. This CDR3 is 12 amino acids long. The CDR3 region is CSARAVNYGYTF. CDR3 DNA sequence: TGCAGTGCTAGAGCGGTGAACTATGGCTACACCTTC.

This clonotype was detected only a few times. CDR3 region: CASGGTGVDAGELFF. Here the CDR3 DNA reads TGTGCCAGCGGGGGAACGGGGGTTGACGCCGGGGAGCTGTTTTTT. The chain recombines TRBV11-2 with TRBJ2-2; possible D gene TRBD2, 6 bases. Trimming took off 8 bases at V and 6 bases at J, with 19 bases between the two ends. The germline CDR1 and CDR2 sequences are SGHAT and FQNNGV. The CDR3 length is 15 residues.

V gene TRBV6-6 combines with J gene TRBJ1-5, with no clear D. Germline assignment: CDR1 MNHNY and CDR2 SVGAGI (reference sequence). The CDR3 spans 12 residues. V was trimmed by 2 bases and J by 5 bases, leaving 4 bases between them. The CDR3 loop is CASSYRDQPQHF. CDR3 coding DNA: TGTGCCAGCAGTTACAGGGATCAGCCCCAGCATTTT.

This clonotype has a count of ten or more. The chain employs TRBV7-2 and TRBJ2-3, with 7 bases fitting TRBD1. The junction had 7 bases not matched to a gene; V was cut back by 5 bases and J by 2 bases. The CDR3 is 15 residues long. CDR1 and CDR2 (germline): SGHTA, FQGNSA. CDR3 coding DNA: TGTGCCAGCAGCCCGAGGGGACAGTTCACAGATACGCAGTATTTT. Encoded protein: CASSPRGQFTDTQYF.

In its sample, this clonotype was seen a few times. J is TRBJ1-4 and V is TRBV5-1, with D possibly matching TRBD1 (6 bases). The germline gives CDR1 SGHRS, CDR2 YFSETQ. With 5 bases removed from V and 6 bases from J, the gap between germline ends came to 17 bases. This CDR3 spans 15 amino acids. The CDR3: CASRATGGNDEKLFF. Written as DNA, the CDR3 is TGCGCCAGCAGGGCGACAGGCGGCAACGATGAAAAACTGTTTTTT.